This entry is about one T cell receptor (beta chain). Authors' data handling: Researchers report that nucleated cell counts were estimated from reference gene primer amplification. TCRdb keeps only in-frame clones here, not all; method: immunoSEQ multiplex PCR. Clonal size and the V and J genes are those of that table, whereas D and trimming came from the DNA. The data show about 170,000 clones, roughly 85% seen once. Germline-derived CDR1 and CDR2 are LGHNA and YNFKEQ. The CDR3 totals 17 residues. With 4 bases clipped from V and 5 bases from J, the junction kept 15 bases outside the gene matches. This sample is drawn from a study of blood T cell repertoires in COVID-19. Overall study context: The origin of the acute and convalescent COVID-19 samples was the United States, Italy and Spain. PBMCs, B-cell-depleted T cells, or T cells were the source of the cDNA or gDNA that made up the material.

Sequencing input: peripheral blood. V is TRBV4-2 and J is TRBJ2-7, with TRBD1 matching over 9 bases. This sequence originates from a woman older than 75 with acute or convalescent COVID-19. CDR3 loop: CASSRPHGGQGINEQYF. As DNA, the CDR3 is TGTGCCAGCAGCCGGCCTCACGGGGGACAGGGTATCAACGAGCAGTACTTC.